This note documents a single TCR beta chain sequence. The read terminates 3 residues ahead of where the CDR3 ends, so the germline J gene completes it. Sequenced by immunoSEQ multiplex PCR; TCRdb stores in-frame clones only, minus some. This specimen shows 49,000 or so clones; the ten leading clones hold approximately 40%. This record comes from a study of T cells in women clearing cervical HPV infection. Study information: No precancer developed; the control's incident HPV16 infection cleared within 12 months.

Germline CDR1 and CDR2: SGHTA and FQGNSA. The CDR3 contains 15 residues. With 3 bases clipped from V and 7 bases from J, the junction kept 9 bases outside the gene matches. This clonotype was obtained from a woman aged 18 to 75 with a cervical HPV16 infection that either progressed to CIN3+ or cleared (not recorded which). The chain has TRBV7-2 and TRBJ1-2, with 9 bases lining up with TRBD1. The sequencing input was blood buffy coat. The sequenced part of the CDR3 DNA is TGTGCCAGCAGCTTTCCGGGACAGGGATTCTCTGGC. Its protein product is CASSFPGQGFSG. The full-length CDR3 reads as CASSFPGQGFSGYTF.